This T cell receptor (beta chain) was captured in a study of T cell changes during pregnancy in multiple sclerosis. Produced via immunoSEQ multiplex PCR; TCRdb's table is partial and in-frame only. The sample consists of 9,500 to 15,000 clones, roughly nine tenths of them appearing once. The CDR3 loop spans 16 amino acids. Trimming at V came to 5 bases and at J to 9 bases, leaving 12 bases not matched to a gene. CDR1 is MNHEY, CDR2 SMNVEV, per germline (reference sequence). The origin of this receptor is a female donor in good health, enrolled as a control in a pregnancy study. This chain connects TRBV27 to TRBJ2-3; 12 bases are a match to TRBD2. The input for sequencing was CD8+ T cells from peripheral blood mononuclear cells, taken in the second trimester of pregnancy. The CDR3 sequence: CASSTGLAGTSGTQYF. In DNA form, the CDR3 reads TGTGCCAGCAGTACAGGACTAGCGGGGACCTCCGGAACGCAGTATTTT.